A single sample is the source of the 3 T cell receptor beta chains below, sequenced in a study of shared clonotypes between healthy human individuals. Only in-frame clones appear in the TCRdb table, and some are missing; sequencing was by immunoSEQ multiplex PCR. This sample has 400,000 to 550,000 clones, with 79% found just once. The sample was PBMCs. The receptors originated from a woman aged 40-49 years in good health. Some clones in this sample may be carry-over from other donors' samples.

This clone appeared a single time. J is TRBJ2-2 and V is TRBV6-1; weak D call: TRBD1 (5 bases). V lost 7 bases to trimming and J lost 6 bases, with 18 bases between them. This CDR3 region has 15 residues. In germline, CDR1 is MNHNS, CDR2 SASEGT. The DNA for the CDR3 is TGTGCCAGCACCCAGGGCGCGGTAGGTGCCGGGGAGCTGTTTTTT. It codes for CASTQGAVGAGELFF.

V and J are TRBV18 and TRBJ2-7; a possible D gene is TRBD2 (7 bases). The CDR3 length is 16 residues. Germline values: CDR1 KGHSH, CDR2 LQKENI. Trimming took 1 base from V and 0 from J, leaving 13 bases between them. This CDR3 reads CASSPLGGDNSYEQYF. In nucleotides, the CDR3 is TGTGCCAGCTCACCACTGGGGGGGGACAACTCCTACGAGCAGTACTTC.

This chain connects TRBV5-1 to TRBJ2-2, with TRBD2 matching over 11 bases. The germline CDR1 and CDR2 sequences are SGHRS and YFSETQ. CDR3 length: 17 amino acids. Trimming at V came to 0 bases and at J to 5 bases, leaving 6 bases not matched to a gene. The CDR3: CASSLAPLAGDTGELFF. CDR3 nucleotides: TGCGCCAGCAGCTTGGCCCCACTAGCGGGAGATACCGGGGAGCTGTTTTTT.